This T cell receptor (beta chain) was profiled in a study of human CD8 memory T cell subsets. The CDR3 has 15 amino acids. Germline CDR1 is LNHDA and CDR2 is SQIVND (reference sequence). Libraries for TCR beta were constructed using UMI-labeled 5' RACE. For each CDR3 protein, TCRdb gives one entry from its re-call of the 5' RACE reads, without DNA. The sample's table shows roughly 4,000 distinct CDR3 sequences. This receptor was taken from a human donor in good health. Sample: CD8+ effector memory T cells (TEM) sorted from PBMCs. As to subset: effector memory CD8 T cells, CCR7- CD45RO+ CD95+. This rearrangement joins TRBV19 to TRBJ2-5; without DNA, the TCRdb call of TRBD1 cannot be checked. CDR3 in amino acids: CASSGIETDQETQYF.